The sequence of this TCR beta chain was determined in a study of OX40 agonist ivuxolimab in advanced cancers. Across the study: As their treatment, patients were administered ivuxolimab, an agonistic anti-OX40 (CD134) antibody.

General observations from the study: Determination of antigen specificity was not performed for the expanded peripheral T cells. With doses of 0.1 to 3.0 mg/kg, CD4+ and CD8+ blood T cells had undergone clonal expansion by week 6.

V was shortened by 0 bases and J by 1 base, with 9 bases between the two germline ends. Germline CDR1 and CDR2: SGHTA and FQGNSA. The CDR3 contains 15 residues. Comment on this clone: Its target is not known.

The protocol was immunoSEQ multiplex PCR, while the TCRdb copy is restricted to in-frame clones and leaves out a portion. The sample contains tens of thousands of clones, approximately 80% of which appear only once. The input for sequencing was CD4+ or CD8+ T cells sorted from blood, taken in a trial of the OX40 agonist ivuxolimab. This sequence was found in an adult with an advanced solid tumor such as melanoma, head and neck, liver or kidney cancer. The chain has TRBV7-2 and TRBJ1-1, with D perhaps TRBD1 (5 bases). CDR3 sequence: CASSLAGGSNTEAFF. DNA for the CDR3: TGTGCCAGCAGCTTAGCTGGGGGGTCGAACACTGAAGCTTTCTTT.